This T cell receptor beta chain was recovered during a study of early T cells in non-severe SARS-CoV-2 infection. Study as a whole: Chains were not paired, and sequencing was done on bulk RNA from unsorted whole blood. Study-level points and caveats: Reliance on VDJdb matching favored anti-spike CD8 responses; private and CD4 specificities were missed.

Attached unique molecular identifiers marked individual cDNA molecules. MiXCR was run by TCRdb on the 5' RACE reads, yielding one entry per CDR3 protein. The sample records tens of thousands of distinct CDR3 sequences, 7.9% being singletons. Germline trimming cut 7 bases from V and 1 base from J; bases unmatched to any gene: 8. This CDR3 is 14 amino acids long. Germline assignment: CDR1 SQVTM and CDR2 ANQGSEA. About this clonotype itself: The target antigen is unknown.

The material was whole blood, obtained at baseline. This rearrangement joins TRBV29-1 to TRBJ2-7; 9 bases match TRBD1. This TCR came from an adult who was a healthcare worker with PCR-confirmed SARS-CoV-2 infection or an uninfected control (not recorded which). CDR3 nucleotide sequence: TGCAGCGCCACACCGGGACAGGGTTCCTACGAGCAGTACTTC. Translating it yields CSATPGQGSYEQYF.